This T cell receptor beta chain is drawn from a study of T cell repertoires in cytomegalovirus infection. About the study: Indicated by public TCR beta signatures were CMV infection and matching HLA type.

TCRdb recomputed calls from the reads with MiXCR, one row per CDR3 protein. This table holds approximately 500,000 distinct CDR3 sequences, approximately 10% found once. V was clipped by 2 bases and J by 3 bases, with 11 bases between them. The CDR3 runs 15 residues. CDR1 and CDR2 (germline): SNHLY, FYNNEI. Overall study findings and caveats: Frequencies of public TCR beta families were cumulated, and this identified carriers of CMV plus the relevant HLA. HLA-C-restricted CMV-specific TCR beta clonotypes were dominant in the ex vivo response.

This clonotype was seen ten or more times. The antigen is not known. The rearrangement joins TRBV2 to TRBJ1-5; D perhaps matches TRBD1 (5 bases). The TCR comes from a human donor in good health (CMV status not recorded). Some clones in this sample may be carry-over from other donors' samples. Sequencing was done on a sample of PBMCs. The CDR3 nucleotides are TGTGCCAGCAGTGAACAGGGTTGGTACAATCAGCCCCAGCATTTT. This sequence encodes CASSEQGWYNQPQHF.